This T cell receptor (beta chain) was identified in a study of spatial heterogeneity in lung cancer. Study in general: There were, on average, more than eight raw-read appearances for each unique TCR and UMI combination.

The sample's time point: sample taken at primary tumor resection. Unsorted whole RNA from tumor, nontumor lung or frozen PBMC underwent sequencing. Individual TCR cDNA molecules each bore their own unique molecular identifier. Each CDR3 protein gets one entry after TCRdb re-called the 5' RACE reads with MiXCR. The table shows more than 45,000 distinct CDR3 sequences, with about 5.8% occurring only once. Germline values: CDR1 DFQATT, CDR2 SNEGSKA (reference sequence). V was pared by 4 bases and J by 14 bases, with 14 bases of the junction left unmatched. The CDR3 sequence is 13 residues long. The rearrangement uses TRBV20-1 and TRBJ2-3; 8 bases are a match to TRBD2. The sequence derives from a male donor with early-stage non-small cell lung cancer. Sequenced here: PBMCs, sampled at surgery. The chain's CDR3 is CSATPELAEPGYF. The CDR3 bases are TGCAGTGCTACCCCTGAACTAGCGGAGCCGGGGTATTTT.